This entry lists 6 T cell receptor beta chains sequenced from one sample in a study of cytomegalovirus exposure and HLA in healthy donors. Amplification used 60 Vbeta primers and 13 Jbeta primers. This table comes from immunoSEQ multiplex PCR, and its TCRdb copy is limited to in-frame clones, with some not included. The sample lists about 110,000 clones; around 74% were seen once. Sequenced material: PBMCs. These receptors originate from a man aged 25-45 years in good health and CMV-seropositive.

This clone came up many times. This chain joins TRBV30 and TRBJ1-3; possible D gene TRBD1, 6 bases. CDR1 and CDR2 from the germline V gene are GTSNPN and SVGIG (reference sequence). V was cut by 5 bases and J by 1 base, with 15 bases left in between. This CDR3 region has 15 residues. The CDR3 loop is CAWGRLGASGNTIYF. DNA for the CDR3: TGTGCCTGGGGTCGATTGGGGGCATCTGGAAACACCATATATTTT. Full variable domain (rest looked up from reference TRBV30 and TRBJ1-3): SQTIHQWPATLVQPVGSPLSLECTVEGTSNPNLYWYRQAAGRGLQLLFYSVGIGQISSEVPQNLSASRPQDRQFILSSKKLLLSDSGFYLCAWGRLGASGNTIYFGEGSWLTVV.

The chain combines TRBV4-1 with TRBJ2-7; possibly TRBD1 for D (5 bases). Trimming left V 0 bases short and J 6 bases short, with 24 bases between. CDR1 is MGHRA, CDR2 YSYEKL, per germline. The CDR3 spans 18 residues. The chain's CDR3 is CASSQEYEAGPTLGEQYF. The CDR3 DNA is TGCGCCAGCAGCCAAGAGTACGAGGCAGGGCCCACCTTGGGCGAGCAGTACTTC.

The genes are TRBV27 and TRBJ2-7, with D unclear. CDR1 and CDR2 (germline): MNHEY, SMNVEV (reference sequence). The V end was cut by 0 bases, the J end by 0 bases, with 6 bases between. The CDR3 runs to 14 residues. The CDR3 loop reads CASSLSGSSYEQYF. CDR3 sequence (DNA): TGTGCCAGCAGTTTATCCGGGTCCTCCTACGAGCAGTACTTC.

J is TRBJ1-3 and V is TRBV29-1; D unresolved. CDR3 length equals 13 residues. V dropped 4 bases and J dropped 0 bases, with 7 bases sitting between them. Per the germline V gene, CDR1 is SQVTM and CDR2 is ANQGSEA. The CDR3 DNA is TGCAGCGTTGGGTCGAGCTCTGGAAACACCATATATTTT. Translated: CSVGSSSGNTIYF.

The chain uses TRBV27 and TRBJ2-7; 7 nucleotides agree with TRBD1. This CDR3 spans 13 amino acids. CDR1 is MNHEY, CDR2 SMNVEV, per germline (reference sequence). V lost 6 bases and J lost 6; bases outside the gene matches: 8. CDR3: CASSRGGHGEQYF. The DNA of the CDR3 is TGTGCCAGCAGCCGAGGGGGCCACGGCGAGCAGTACTTC.

Here the CDR3 reads CASSLMAAAKTQYF. CDR3 coding DNA: TGTGCCAGCAGCTTAATGGCAGCGGCGAAGACCCAGTACTTC. This chain connects TRBV7-9 to TRBJ2-5; the D gene is possibly TRBD2 (5 bases). Germline V gene lookup returns CDR1 SEHNR and CDR2 FQNEAQ (reference sequence). The CDR3 contains 14 residues. V was clipped by 2 bases and J by 6 bases, with 13 bases between them.